These T cell receptor beta chains were read from a single sample in a study of neurological immune-mediated disorders. TCRdb re-called the 5' RACE reads with MiXCR, one entry per CDR3 protein. The sample consists of around 70,000 distinct CDR3 sequences, around 5.5% of them appearing once. The sample consisted of PBMCs. The origin of the receptors is a woman under 40 with multiple sclerosis. Both conserved end residues are part of each CDR3. Fields, in order: CDR3 length, D gene, J gene, V gene, clone size, CDR3 protein, CDR3 DNA. A D gene is named only where the DNA matches it firmly. Some rows have no size entry. The others give once, few or many, or a class for an expanded clone.

length: 16
D: TRBD2
J: TRBJ2-1
V: TRBV5-6
size: many
CDR3: CASSLDGLAGHNEQFF
DNA: TGTGCCAGCAGCTTGGACGGTCTAGCGGGCCACAATGAGCAGTTCTTC

length: 11
D: -
J: TRBJ1-4
V: TRBV20-1
size: many
CDR3: CSGQNNEKLFF
DNA: TGCAGTGGACAGAATAATGAAAAACTGTTTTTT

length: 16
D: TRBD2
J: TRBJ2-1
V: TRBV5-1
size: few
CDR3: CASSPGGLAGGREQFF
DNA: TGCGCCAGCAGCCCTGGTGGACTAGCGGGGGGGCGTGAGCAGTTCTTC

length: 16
D: TRBD1
J: TRBJ1-6
V: TRBV5-1
size: many
CDR3: CASSLGPGQPDSPLHF
DNA: TGCGCCAGCAGCTTGGGGCCGGGACAGCCCGATTCACCCCTCCACTTT

length: 17
D: -
J: TRBJ2-2
V: TRBV5-1
size: -
CDR3: CASSFEAQSGTAGELFF
DNA: TGCGCCAGCAGCTTCGAGGCCCAATCGGGGACGGCCGGGGAGCTGTTTTTT

length: 15
D: -
J: TRBJ2-7
V: TRBV20-1
size: few
CDR3: CSARDPGRNSYEQYF
DNA: TGCAGTGCTAGAGATCCCGGCAGGAATTCCTACGAGCAGTACTTC

length: 15
D: -
J: TRBJ1-1
V: TRBV5-1
size: -
CDR3: CASSLGSSGDTEAFF
DNA: TGCGCCAGCAGCTTAGGCTCGTCAGGCGACACTGAAGCTTTCTTT

length: 14
D: TRBD2
J: TRBJ2-3
V: TRBV4-1
size: many
CDR3: CASSPGGGTDTQYF
DNA: TGCGCCAGCAGCCCCGGGGGGGGCACAGATACGCAGTATTTT

length: 13
D: -
J: TRBJ2-5
V: TRBV7-7
size: few
CDR3: CASSPLNPETQYF
DNA: TGTGCTAGCAGCCCCTTAAATCCGGAGACCCAGTACTTC

length: 13
D: -
J: TRBJ1-1
V: TRBV10-3
size: many
CDR3: CANKGVGDTEAFF
DNA: TGTGCCAACAAAGGGGTTGGGGACACTGAAGCTTTCTTT

length: 13
D: -
J: TRBJ1-2
V: TRBV10-3
size: few
CDR3: CAISPRAFEGYTF
DNA: TGTGCCATCAGTCCCAGGGCCTTCGAGGGCTACACCTTC

length: 11
D: -
J: TRBJ1-2
V: TRBV29-1
size: many
CDR3: CSAPGGDGYTF
DNA: TGCAGCGCCCCGGGCGGGGATGGCTACACCTTC

length: 15
D: -
J: TRBJ1-5
V: TRBV5-1
size: few
CDR3: CASSLQGLGNQPQHF
DNA: TGCGCCAGCAGCTTGCAGGGTCTCGGCAATCAGCCCCAGCATTTT

length: 16
D: TRBD2
J: TRBJ2-2
V: TRBV5-1
size: many
CDR3: CASSLPLAGKTGELFF
DNA: TGCGCCAGCAGCTTGCCCCTAGCGGGTAAGACCGGGGAGCTGTTTTTT

length: 15
D: TRBD2
J: TRBJ2-1
V: TRBV20-1
size: -
CDR3: CSGKEGLVLLGEQFF
DNA: TGCAGTGGGAAGGAAGGACTAGTACTCTTAGGAGAGCAGTTCTTC

length: 16
D: TRBD2
J: TRBJ2-5
V: TRBV6-5
size: many
CDR3: CASSFGGAGSKETQYF
DNA: TGTGCCAGCAGTTTCGGGGGGGCGGGCAGCAAAGAGACCCAGTACTTC

length: 13
D: -
J: TRBJ2-7
V: TRBV11-3
size: -
CDR3: CASSLNVLHEQYF
DNA: TGTGCCAGCAGCTTAAACGTCTTACACGAGCAGTACTTC

length: 16
D: -
J: TRBJ2-7
V: TRBV10-3
size: -
CDR3: CAISDPGEGRGYEQYF
DNA: TGTGCCATCAGTGACCCCGGCGAGGGGAGAGGCTACGAGCAGTACTTC

length: 14
D: -
J: TRBJ2-7
V: TRBV5-8
size: many
CDR3: CASRPRRGFYEQYF
DNA: TGTGCCAGCAGGCCTCGCCGGGGGTTCTACGAGCAGTACTTC

length: 13
D: -
J: TRBJ2-5
V: TRBV15
size: many
CDR3: CATSRNPDETQYF
DNA: TGTGCCACCAGCAGGAACCCTGATGAGACCCAGTACTTC

length: 15
D: TRBD1
J: TRBJ1-4
V: TRBV12-3/TRBV12-4
size: many
CDR3: CASSYTGTGNEKLFF
DNA: TGTGCCAGCAGTTACACCGGGACAGGAAATGAAAAACTGTTTTTT

length: 15
D: -
J: TRBJ1-4
V: TRBV7-2
size: many
CDR3: CASSLGGTTNEKLFF
DNA: TGTGCCAGCAGCTTAGGGGGGACAACTAATGAAAAACTGTTTTTT

length: 13
D: -
J: TRBJ2-3
V: TRBV5-1
size: many
CDR3: CASSLAGTDTQYF
DNA: TGCGCCAGCAGCTTGGCTGGCACAGATACGCAGTATTTT

length: 18
D: -
J: TRBJ1-1
V: TRBV5-1
size: few
CDR3: CASSLLSRTGLKNTEAFF
DNA: TGCGCCAGCAGCTTGTTATCGAGAACGGGACTCAAGAACACTGAAGCTTTCTTT

length: 16
D: TRBD1
J: TRBJ1-1
V: TRBV5-5
size: many
CDR3: CASSPGTGRGNTEAFF
DNA: TGTGCCAGCAGCCCGGGGACAGGGAGAGGGAACACTGAAGCTTTCTTT

length: 13
D: -
J: TRBJ1-1
V: TRBV20-1
size: few
CDR3: CSAPKVRNTEAFF
DNA: TGCAGTGCCCCCAAGGTGAGAAACACTGAAGCTTTCTTT

length: 15
D: -
J: TRBJ2-3
V: TRBV9
size: many
CDR3: CASSESAGSVDTQYF
DNA: TGTGCCAGCAGCGAGAGCGCCGGGTCGGTAGATACGCAGTATTTT

length: 13
D: TRBD1
J: TRBJ2-4
V: TRBV20-1
size: many
CDR3: CSASSQGENIQYF
DNA: TGCAGTGCTAGCTCGCAGGGGGAAAACATTCAGTACTTC

length: 12
D: -
J: TRBJ2-1
V: TRBV7-2
size: many
CDR3: CASSLSFYEQFF
DNA: TGTGCCAGCAGCTTAAGTTTCTATGAGCAGTTCTTC

length: 16
D: TRBD1
J: TRBJ2-1
V: TRBV5-1
size: many
CDR3: CASSLYRGPSYNEQFF
DNA: TGCGCCAGCAGCTTATACAGGGGGCCGTCCTACAATGAGCAGTTCTTC

length: 15
D: -
J: TRBJ1-6
V: TRBV12-3/TRBV12-4
size: few
CDR3: CASSPGVSPNSPLNF
DNA: TGTGCCAGCAGTCCTGGGGTGAGCCCAAATTCACCCCTCAACTTT

length: 14
D: TRBD1
J: TRBJ2-5
V: TRBV5-1
size: many
CDR3: CASSAGTAQETQYF
DNA: TGCGCCAGCAGCGCCGGGACAGCCCAAGAGACCCAGTACTTC

length: 17
D: TRBD1
J: TRBJ2-4
V: TRBV6-5
size: many
CDR3: CASTLRGTGGDKNIQYF
DNA: TGTGCCAGCACCTTACGCGGGACAGGGGGCGACAAAAACATTCAGTACTTC

length: 13
D: -
J: TRBJ2-5
V: TRBV18
size: few
CDR3: CASSPRAPETQYF
DNA: TGTGCCAGCTCACCGCGAGCTCCGGAGACCCAGTACTTC

length: 14
D: -
J: TRBJ1-2
V: TRBV7-9
size: many
CDR3: CASRHGGASHGYTF
DNA: TGTGCCAGCAGGCACGGGGGCGCTTCTCATGGCTACACCTTC

length: 14
D: TRBD1
J: TRBJ2-1
V: TRBV5-1
size: many
CDR3: CASSLDRENGEQFF
DNA: TGCGCCAGCAGCCTGGACAGGGAGAACGGTGAGCAGTTCTTC

length: 15
D: TRBD1
J: TRBJ1-1
V: TRBV5-1
size: few
CDR3: CASRSGQGVNTEAFF
DNA: TGCGCCAGCAGATCGGGACAGGGAGTGAACACTGAAGCTTTCTTT

length: 15
D: -
J: TRBJ2-1
V: TRBV5-1
size: many
CDR3: CASSSGPEGTNEQFF
DNA: TGCGCCAGCAGCAGCGGACCCGAGGGCACCAATGAGCAGTTCTTC

length: 12
D: -
J: TRBJ2-5
V: TRBV20-1
size: many
CDR3: CSAQTSGQTQYF
DNA: TGCAGTGCCCAAACTAGTGGGCAGACCCAGTACTTC

length: 15
D: -
J: TRBJ2-7
V: TRBV4-1
size: few
CDR3: CASSQEGRGTYEQYF
DNA: TGCGCCAGCAGCCAAGAGGGACGGGGAACCTACGAGCAGTACTTC

length: 14
D: -
J: TRBJ2-5
V: TRBV12-3/TRBV12-4
size: few
CDR3: CASSIGTIRETQYF
DNA: TGTGCCAGCAGTATCGGGACAATACGAGAGACCCAGTACTTC

length: 16
D: -
J: TRBJ1-3
V: TRBV10-3
size: few
CDR3: CAISESSGASGNTIYF
DNA: TGTGCCATCAGTGAGTCGTCAGGAGCCTCTGGAAACACCATATATTTT

length: 14
D: TRBD1
J: TRBJ2-7
V: TRBV27
size: -
CDR3: CASSLGTEFREQYF
DNA: TGTGCCAGCAGTTTAGGGACAGAATTTAGAGAGCAGTACTTC